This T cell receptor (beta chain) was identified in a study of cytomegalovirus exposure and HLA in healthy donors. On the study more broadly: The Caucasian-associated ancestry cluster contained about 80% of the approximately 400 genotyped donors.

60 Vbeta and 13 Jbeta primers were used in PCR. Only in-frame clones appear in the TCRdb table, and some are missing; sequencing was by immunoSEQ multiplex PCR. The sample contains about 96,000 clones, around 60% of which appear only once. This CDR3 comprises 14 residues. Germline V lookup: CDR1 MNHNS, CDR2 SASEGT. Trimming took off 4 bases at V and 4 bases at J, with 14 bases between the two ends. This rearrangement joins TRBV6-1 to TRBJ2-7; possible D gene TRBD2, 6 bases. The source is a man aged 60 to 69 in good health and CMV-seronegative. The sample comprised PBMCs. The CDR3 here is CASSVSLALYEQYF. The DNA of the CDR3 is TGTGCCAGCAGTGTATCCCTAGCGCTTTACGAGCAGTACTTC.